The next 15 T cell receptor beta chains were all read from a single sample in a study of blood T cell repertoires in COVID-19 (TCRdb year 2020). The library was obtained by the immunoSEQ multiplex PCR assay. Held by TCRdb, this immuneACCESS table contains in-frame sequences only and omits some clones. Under half of the omission traces to an unresolved V gene where checked; the cause of the rest is unknown. This sample lists around 97,000 clones; about 83% were detected once. Approximately 15% of the sample is held by the ten biggest clonotypes. Sequenced material: peripheral blood. All receptors come from a human donor in a cohort sampled during active COVID-19.

This chain uses TRBV12-3 or TRBV12-4 with TRBJ1-6; D uncertain. With 5 bases removed from V and 7 bases from J, the gap between germline ends came to 6 bases. The CDR3 sequence is 12 residues long. The CDR3 spells CASSIRNSPLHF. CDR3 bases: TGTGCCAGCAGTATCAGAAATTCACCCCTCCACTTT.

For the CDR3, the DNA is TGTGCCAGCACCCTGGACAGCCCAAATGAGCAGTTCTTC. Translating gives CASTLDSPNEQFF. The chain recombines TRBV5-4 with TRBJ2-1; D is perhaps TRBD1 (6 bases). CDR3 length: 13 residues. V dropped 6 bases and J dropped 7 bases, with 14 bases sitting between them. From germline, CDR1 is SGHNT and CDR2 YYREEE (reference sequence).

In its sample, this clone was seen many times. The chain links TRBV4-2 to TRBJ1-5, with D perhaps matching TRBD1 (6 bases). Germline loops: CDR1 LGHNA, CDR2 YNFKEQ. This CDR3 is 13 amino acids long. V was shortened by 2 bases and J by 7 bases, with 9 bases between the two germline ends. CDR3 region: CASSQQGWQPQHF. The CDR3 coding sequence is TGTGCCAGCAGCCAACAGGGGTGGCAGCCCCAGCATTTT.

The chain links TRBV7-9 to TRBJ1-4, with D possibly being TRBD1 (5 bases). The V gene lost 6 bases and the J gene lost 8 bases, with 16 bases spanning the gap. The CDR3 contains 14 residues. In germline, CDR1 is SEHNR, CDR2 FQNEAQ (reference sequence). CDR3 amino acids: CASRLTGEGEKLFF. The CDR3 bases are TGTGCCAGCAGACTCACCGGGGAGGGGGAAAAACTGTTTTTT. Full variable domain (outside the CDR3, taken from reference TRBV7-9 and TRBJ1-4): DTGVSQNPRHKITKRGQNVTFRCDPISEHNRLYWYRQTLGQGPEFLTYFQNEAQLEKSRLLSDRFSAERPKGSFSTLEIQRTEQGDSAMYLCASRLTGEGEKLFFGSGTQLSVL.

This rearrangement joins TRBV19 to TRBJ1-2; TRBD1 aligns across 12 bases. This CDR3 is 17 amino acids long. CDR1 is LNHDA and CDR2 is SQIVND in the germline V gene (reference sequence). V lost 6 bases and J lost 0; bases outside the gene matches: 8. The CDR3 here is CASSGTGGLLANYGYTF. DNA of the CDR3: TGTGCCAGTAGCGGGACAGGGGGCCTTTTAGCTAACTATGGCTACACCTTC.

This clone was seen only once. The V and J genes are TRBV5-1 and TRBJ2-1; D may be TRBD2 (6 bases). Germline loops: CDR1 SGHRS, CDR2 YFSETQ. Trimming stripped 0 bases from V and 0 bases from J, with 10 bases between. This CDR3 is 16 amino acids long. In nucleotides, the CDR3 is TGCGCCAGCAGCTTGGCCCACGGGGGCTCCTACAATGAGCAGTTCTTC. This gives the protein CASSLAHGGSYNEQFF.

The V gene is TRBV7-2, the J gene TRBJ1-3, with D hard to call. Germline lookup yields CDR1 SGHTA and CDR2 FQGNSA. The CDR3 covers 15 residues. Trimming pared 0 bases from V and 2 bases from J, leaving 8 bases between. The CDR3 is CASSLAVTTGNTIYF. CDR3 sequence (DNA): TGTGCCAGCAGCTTAGCGGTGACAACTGGAAACACCATATATTTT.

The chain employs TRBV6-5 and TRBJ1-5, with TRBD1 matching over 8 bases. V lost 5 bases and J lost 2; bases outside the gene matches: 2. Germline V gene lookup returns CDR1 MNHEY and CDR2 SVGAGI. This CDR3 has 14 amino acids. The CDR3 nucleotides are TGTGCCAGCAGTCAGGGGGCTGGCAATCAGCCCCAGCATTTT. Protein sequence: CASSQGAGNQPQHF.

The V and J genes are TRBV9 and TRBJ2-3; 9 nucleotides agree with TRBD2. Germline CDR1 reads SGDLS; CDR2 reads YYNGEE. This CDR3 region has 15 residues. Trimming at V came to 7 bases and at J to 2 bases, leaving 8 bases not matched to a gene. The CDR3: CASAKTSGVTDTQYF. In nucleotides, the CDR3 is TGTGCCAGCGCGAAGACTAGCGGAGTCACAGATACGCAGTATTTT.

The chain has TRBV9 and TRBJ2-7, with 11 bases that match TRBD2. The germline V gene encodes CDR1 SGDLS and CDR2 YYNGEE. The trim removed 4 bases at V and 6 bases at J, leaving 6 bases unmatched. The CDR3 contains 14 residues. For the CDR3, the DNA is TGTGCCAGCAGCAGTACTAGCGGGAGTCTCGAGCAGTACTTC. This codes for CASSSTSGSLEQYF.

This clone occurred a few times. The chain uses TRBV3-1 (or the pseudogene TRBV3-2) and TRBJ2-7; D is possibly TRBD1 (5 bases). V was cut by 0 bases and J by 1 base, with 10 bases left in between. Germline CDR1 and CDR2: LGHDT and YNNKEL (reference sequence). CDR3 length: 15 amino acids. This CDR3 reads CASSQDAGPSYEQYF. The CDR3 DNA is TGTGCCAGCAGCCAAGACGCAGGGCCTTCCTACGAGCAGTACTTC.

The rearrangement uses TRBV7-9 and TRBJ2-5; D uncertain. CDR1 is SEHNR and CDR2 is FQNEAQ in the germline V gene (reference sequence). V was cut by 1 base and J by 3 bases, with 9 bases left in between. This CDR3 is 14 amino acids long. CDR3 coding DNA: TGTGCCAGCAGCTTAGTTTTTCAGGAAGAGACCCAGTACTTC. Amino acids: CASSLVFQEETQYF.

The chain couples TRBV5-6 to TRBJ2-1; 8 positions agree with TRBD1. After removal of 4 bases from V and 2 bases from J, the junction contained 5 bases not matched to a gene. Per the germline V gene, CDR1 is SGHDT and CDR2 is YYEEEE. The length of the CDR3 is 15 residues. The CDR3 DNA reads TGTGCCAGCAGCGGGGACAGGCAACCCTACAATGAGCAGTTCTTC. It translates to CASSGDRQPYNEQFF.

The V gene is TRBV5-5, the J gene TRBJ2-6; D may be TRBD2 (5 bases). In germline, CDR1 is SGHKS, CDR2 YYEKEE (reference sequence). V lost 0 bases and J 0 bases, leaving 10 bases between the germline ends. The CDR3 spans 17 residues. The CDR3 loop reads CASSLEGASSGANVLTF. DNA of the CDR3: TGTGCCAGCAGCTTGGAGGGAGCAAGCTCTGGGGCCAACGTCCTGACTTTC.

The V gene is TRBV11-3, the J gene TRBJ2-1; TRBD1 agrees at 7 bases. The CDR3 extends over 15 amino acids. Germline trimming cut 1 base from V and 2 bases from J; bases unmatched to any gene: 2. Germline V gives CDR1 SGHNT, CDR2 YENEEA. Written as DNA, the CDR3 is TGTGCCAGCAGCTTAGGGGGGACAGCCTACAATGAGCAGTTCTTC. The encoded protein is CASSLGGTAYNEQFF.